Each of the 3 T cell receptor beta chains below was sequenced from the same sample in a study of T-cell memory formation after mild COVID-19. TCRdb reanalysed the 5' RACE reads using MiXCR and keeps one entry per CDR3 protein. Of 150,000 to 200,000 distinct CDR3 sequences listed, approximately 16% were seen once; the top ten hold approximately 2%. The sequenced sample consisted of PBMCs or a T cell subset sorted from them (not recorded which). These receptors were obtained from an adult woman who had mild COVID-19 (a few samples of this study predate the infection). Cell type and time point are not known.

This clonotype appeared a few times. V gene TRBV6-1 combines with J gene TRBJ2-3, with TRBD2 matching over 14 bases. In germline, CDR1 is MNHNS, CDR2 SASEGT. Germline trimming cut 5 bases from V and 1 base from J; bases unmatched to any gene: 5. The CDR3 sequence is 17 residues long. The CDR3 DNA reads as TGTGCCAGCAGTTCGGGGACTAGCGGGGGCGGCACAGATACGCAGTATTTT. This codes for CASSSGTSGGGTDTQYF.

The V gene is TRBV6-6, the J gene TRBJ2-7, with D perhaps being TRBD1 or TRBD2 (5 bases each). This CDR3 contains 16 residues. Germline V lookup: CDR1 MNHNY, CDR2 SVGAGI (reference sequence). The V and J ends lost 4 bases and 3 bases respectively, with 19 bases between them. CDR3 protein: CASSSSFGTVGYEQYF. DNA for the CDR3: TGTGCCAGCAGTTCATCTTTCGGGACGGTCGGCTACGAGCAGTACTTC.

The chain carries TRBV6-5 and TRBJ2-1; 12 bases map to TRBD2. With V trimmed by 7 bases and J by 9 bases, 10 bases remained unmatched. The CDR3 contains 15 residues. Germline CDR1 is MNHEY and CDR2 is SVGAGI. This chain's CDR3 is CASIHLAGGPSEQFF. In nucleotides, the CDR3 is TGTGCCAGCATCCACCTAGCGGGAGGGCCAAGTGAGCAGTTCTTC.